The 8 T cell receptor beta chains reported below all come from one sample, sequenced in a study of blood T cell repertoires in COVID-19. Assay used: immunoSEQ multiplex PCR; TCRdb lists only in-frame clones, some missing. The sample consists of 200,000 to 300,000 clones, approximately 90% of them appearing once. The sample was PBMCs or T cells enriched from blood (not recorded which). Receptor source: a man aged 35-49 years who had recovered from COVID-19.

The chain employs TRBV9 and TRBJ1-5; D ambiguous. Trimming took off 0 bases at V and 3 bases at J, with 10 bases between the two ends. Germline values: CDR1 SGDLS, CDR2 YYNGEE. The CDR3 sequence is 15 residues long. The CDR3 region has the DNA TGTGCCAGCAGCGTAGGCAATAGCCTCAATCAGCCCCAGCATTTT. The encoded protein is CASSVGNSLNQPQHF.

The J gene is TRBJ1-1, the V gene TRBV4-1; 11 bases fit TRBD1. The germline gives CDR1 MGHRA, CDR2 YSYEKL. The CDR3 runs 15 residues. V shed 3 bases and J 5 bases; nucleotides not matched to a gene: 5. CDR3 protein: CASSQDRGPETEAFF. CDR3 DNA: TGCGCCAGCAGCCAGGACAGGGGGCCGGAAACTGAAGCTTTCTTT.

This chain connects TRBV9 to TRBJ1-2; tentative D call: TRBD1 (6 bases). The CDR3 is 13 residues long. V was trimmed by 4 bases and J by 8 bases, leaving 15 bases between them. Germline loops: CDR1 SGDLS, CDR2 YYNGEE. DNA of the CDR3: TGTGCCAGCAGCACGGAAGACAGGATGGGCTACACCTTC. Its translation: CASSTEDRMGYTF.

The chain uses TRBV20-1 and TRBJ2-7, with a possible D match to TRBD1 (5 bases). The CDR3 spans 14 residues. CDR1 and CDR2 from the germline V gene are DFQATT and SNEGSKA (reference sequence). V was pared by 4 bases and J by 5 bases, with 18 bases between. The CDR3 sequence: CSANEPGKENEQYF. The DNA of the CDR3 is TGCAGTGCTAATGAACCAGGGAAGGAAAACGAGCAGTACTTC.

The chain uses TRBV3-1 (or the pseudogene TRBV3-2) and TRBJ2-3; D perhaps matches TRBD2 (6 bases). CDR3 length: 16 amino acids. V was cut by 5 bases and J by 0 bases, with 15 bases left in between. Per the germline V gene, CDR1 is LGHDT and CDR2 is YNNKEL (reference sequence). The CDR3 DNA sequence: TGTGCCAGCAGCGACGTTGTTAGCGGTAGCACAGATACGCAGTATTTT. It codes for CASSDVVSGSTDTQYF.

In its sample, this clone was seen a few times. V usage is TRBV7-8 and J usage is TRBJ1-3; D may be TRBD1 (5 bases). CDR3 length: 14 amino acids. V was cut by 5 bases and J by 1 base, with 9 bases left in between. Germline V gene lookup returns CDR1 SGHVS and CDR2 FQNEAQ. The CDR3 loop is CASSRRGSGNTIYF. The CDR3 nucleotides read TGTGCCAGCAGCCGACGGGGGTCTGGAAACACCATATATTTT.

The gene calls are TRBV7-8 and TRBJ2-1; 8 bases align to TRBD2. Germline V gene data show CDR1 as SGHVS and CDR2 as FQNEAQ. Trimming removed 3 bases from V and 7 bases from J; junction bases left unmatched: 8. The CDR3 runs to 15 residues. This CDR3 is CASSFGRGGRNEQFF. The CDR3 DNA sequence: TGTGCCAGCAGCTTTGGTCGGGGGGGCCGAAATGAGCAGTTCTTC.

The chain has TRBV7-9 and TRBJ1-1; 10 bases are a match to TRBD1. V was clipped by 3 bases and J by 6 bases; unmatched bases: 4. The CDR3 length is 14 residues. Germline V gives CDR1 SEHNR, CDR2 FQNEAQ (reference sequence). The CDR3 coding sequence is TGTGCCAGCAGCTTGGGACAGGGGTCGTCTGAAGCTTTCTTT. Translated, it gives CASSLGQGSSEAFF.